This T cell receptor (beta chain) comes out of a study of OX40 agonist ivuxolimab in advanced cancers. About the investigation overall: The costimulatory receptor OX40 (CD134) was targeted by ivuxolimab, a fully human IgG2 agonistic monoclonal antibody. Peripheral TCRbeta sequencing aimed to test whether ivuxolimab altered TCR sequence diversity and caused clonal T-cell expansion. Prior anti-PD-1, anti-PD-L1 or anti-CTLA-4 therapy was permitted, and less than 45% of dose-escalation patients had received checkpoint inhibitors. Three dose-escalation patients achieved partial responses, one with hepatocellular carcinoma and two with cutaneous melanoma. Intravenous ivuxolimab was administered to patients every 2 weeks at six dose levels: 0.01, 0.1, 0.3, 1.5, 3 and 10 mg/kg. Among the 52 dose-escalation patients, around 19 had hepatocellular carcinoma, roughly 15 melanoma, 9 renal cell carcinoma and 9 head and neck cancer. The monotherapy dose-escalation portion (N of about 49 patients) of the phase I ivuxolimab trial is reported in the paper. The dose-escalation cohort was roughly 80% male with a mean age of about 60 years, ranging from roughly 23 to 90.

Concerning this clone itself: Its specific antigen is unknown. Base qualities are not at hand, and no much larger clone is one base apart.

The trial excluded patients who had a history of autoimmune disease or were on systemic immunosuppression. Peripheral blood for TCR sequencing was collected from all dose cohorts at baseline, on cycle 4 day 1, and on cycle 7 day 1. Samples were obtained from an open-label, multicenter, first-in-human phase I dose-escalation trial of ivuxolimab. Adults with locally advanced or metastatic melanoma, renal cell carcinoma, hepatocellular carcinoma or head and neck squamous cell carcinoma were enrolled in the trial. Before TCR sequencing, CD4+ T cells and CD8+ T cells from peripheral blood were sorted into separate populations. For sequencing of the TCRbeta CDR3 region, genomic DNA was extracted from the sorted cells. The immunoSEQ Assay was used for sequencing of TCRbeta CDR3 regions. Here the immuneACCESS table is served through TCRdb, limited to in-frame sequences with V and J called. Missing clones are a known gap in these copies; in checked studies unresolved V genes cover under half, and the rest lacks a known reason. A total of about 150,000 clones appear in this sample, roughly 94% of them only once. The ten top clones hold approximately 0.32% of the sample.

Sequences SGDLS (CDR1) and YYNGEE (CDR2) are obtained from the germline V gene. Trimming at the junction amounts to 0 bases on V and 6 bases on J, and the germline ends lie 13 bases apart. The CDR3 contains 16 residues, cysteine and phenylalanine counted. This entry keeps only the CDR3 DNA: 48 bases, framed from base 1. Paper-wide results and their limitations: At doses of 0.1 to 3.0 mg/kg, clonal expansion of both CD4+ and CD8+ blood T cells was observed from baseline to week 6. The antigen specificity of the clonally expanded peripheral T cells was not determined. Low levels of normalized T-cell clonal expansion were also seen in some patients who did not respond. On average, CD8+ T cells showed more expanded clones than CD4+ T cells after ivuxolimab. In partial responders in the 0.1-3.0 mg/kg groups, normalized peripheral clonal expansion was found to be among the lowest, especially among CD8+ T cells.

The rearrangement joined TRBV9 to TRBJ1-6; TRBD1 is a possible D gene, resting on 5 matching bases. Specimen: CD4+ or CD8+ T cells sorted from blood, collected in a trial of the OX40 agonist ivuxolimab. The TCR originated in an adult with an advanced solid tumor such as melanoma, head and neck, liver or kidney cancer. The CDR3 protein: CASSVATGRPNSPLHF. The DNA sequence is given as TGTGCCAGCAGCGTAGCTACAGGCAGGCCTAATTCACCCCTCCACTTT.